Each of the 9 T cell receptor beta chains below was sequenced from the same sample in a study of T cells in Graves' hyperthyroidism and ophthalmopathy. Amplification yielded TCR beta CDR3 regions, with RNA transcripts as the source. HTBI primers were used for first-round RT-PCR of the TCR CDR3. From the multiplex PCR reads, TCRdb called clonotypes with MiXCR, one entry per CDR3 protein. This sample has 270,000 or so distinct CDR3 sequences, with about 25% found just once. Specimen: blood. The receptors here all came from a man aged 40-50 years with Graves' hyperthyroidism that later progressed to Graves' ophthalmopathy.

The chain has TRBV7-2 and TRBJ2-1, with 11 bases fitting TRBD2. Germline loops: CDR1 SGHTA, CDR2 FQGNSA. Trimming took 5 bases from V and 10 from J; bases not matched to a gene: 4. This CDR3 contains 13 residues. As DNA, the CDR3 is TGTGCCAGCAGCCATAGCGGGAGGGCGGAGCAGTTCTTC. Its protein product is CASSHSGRAEQFF.

The rearrangement links TRBV5-6 to TRBJ1-6; 8 positions match TRBD1. V lost 4 bases and J lost 5; bases outside the gene matches: 5. In germline, CDR1 is SGHDT, CDR2 YYEEEE. The CDR3 contains 15 residues. The CDR3 DNA is TGTGCCAGCAGCGCCGCGGACAGGGATAATTCACCCCTCCACTTT. Its translation is CASSAADRDNSPLHF.

The chain combines TRBV6-5 with TRBJ1-1; D ambiguous. There are 13 residues in the CDR3. V was shortened by 2 bases and J by 0 bases, with 4 bases between the two germline ends. The germline V gene encodes CDR1 MNHEY and CDR2 SVGAGI. The CDR3 loop is CASSYALNTEAFF. The CDR3 DNA follows: TGTGCCAGCAGTTACGCCCTGAACACTGAAGCTTTCTTT.

This clonotype was seen repeatedly, ten times or more. The genes are TRBV27 and TRBJ1-1; no definite D call. Germline CDR1 and CDR2: MNHEY and SMNVEV (reference sequence). The CDR3 has 15 residues. The V gene lost 3 bases and the J gene lost 5 bases, with 16 bases spanning the gap. For the CDR3, the DNA is TGTGCCAGCAGTTTGTTCGAGGGTCCTGTGACTGAAGCTTTCTTT. Its translation: CASSLFEGPVTEAFF.

This clonotype was detected ten times or more. The chain employs TRBV5-1 and TRBJ1-2; 7 nucleotides match TRBD1. The CDR3 length is 14 residues. V lost 2 bases to trimming and J lost 7 bases; unmatched junction nucleotides: 8. The germline CDR1 and CDR2 sequences are SGHRS and YFSETQ. The CDR3 loop reads CASSLTGQLGGYTF. For the CDR3, the DNA is TGCGCCAGCAGCTTAACGGGACAGCTGGGTGGCTACACCTTC.

The V call is TRBV7-8, the J call TRBJ2-7; 9 bases line up with TRBD2. CDR3 length: 13 residues. CDR1 and CDR2 from the germline V gene are SGHVS and FQNEAQ. V was pared by 5 bases and J by 7 bases, with 6 bases of the junction left unmatched. CDR3 DNA sequence: TGTGCCAGCAGCATTAGCGGGAGAGGGGAGCAGTACTTC. As protein: CASSISGRGEQYF.

This clonotype was found many times. CDR3 amino acids: CASSDTVSLYEQYF. In DNA, the CDR3 is TGTGCCAGCAGTGATACCGTCTCCCTCTACGAGCAGTACTTC. This chain uses TRBV6-1 with TRBJ2-7; no definite D call. The CDR3 is made up of 14 amino acids. V shed 3 bases and J shed 3 bases, with 12 bases lying between them. Germline V gene lookup returns CDR1 MNHNS and CDR2 SASEGT.

The chain links TRBV6-1 to TRBJ2-7; 14 bases are a match to TRBD2. Germline lookup yields CDR1 MNHNS and CDR2 SASEGT. J was trimmed by 1 base and V by 7 bases; bases with no gene match: 6. The CDR3 is 16 amino acids. This CDR3 is CASTTSGRAGSYEQYF. Here the CDR3 DNA reads TGTGCCAGCACGACTAGCGGGAGGGCCGGGTCCTACGAGCAGTACTTC.

CDR3: CASSEAIRGTAKNIQYF. For the CDR3, the DNA is TGTGCCAGCAGTGAAGCGATTCGCGGGACAGCCAAAAACATTCAGTACTTC. This chain links TRBV6-1 with TRBJ2-4, with TRBD2 as a possible D gene (6 bases). Germline V CDR1 and CDR2: MNHNS, SASEGT. The CDR3 runs to 17 residues. V was clipped by 0 bases and J by 0 bases, with 12 bases between them.